These T cell receptor beta chains were read from a single sample in a study of cytomegalovirus exposure and HLA in healthy donors. Using immunoSEQ multiplex PCR, the repertoire was profiled, and TCRdb retains in-frame clones only, with some absent. The table lists 250,000 to 300,000 clones, around 85% of them singletons. Sequencing was performed on PBMCs. All receptors derive from a woman aged 18 to 35 in good health and CMV-seronegative. Both conserved end residues are part of each CDR3. The D gene is left open where the match is weak. Clone size is shown for a subset of rows, as once, few, many or a class of expanded clone.

NA	NA	TRBV4-1	TRBJ2-3	CASSQEVRTDTQYF	TGCGCCAGCAGCCAAGAAGTGCGGACAGATACGCAGTATTTT
few	NA	TRBV27	TRBJ1-1	CASSLRGGLTEAFF	TGTGCCAGCAGTTTACGAGGAGGGCTCACTGAAGCTTTCTTT
NA	TRBD1	TRBV6-5	TRBJ1-2	CASSRDRGNYGYTF	TGTGCCAGCAGTCGCGACAGGGGTAACTATGGCTACACCTTC
NA	NA	TRBV12-5	TRBJ2-7	CASGFAGSGEQYF	TGTGCTAGTGGTTTTGCAGGGTCGGGCGAGCAGTACTTC
NA	NA	TRBV2	TRBJ1-2	CASRDFSRYYGYTF	TGTGCCAGCAGGGACTTCTCTAGATACTATGGCTACACCTTC
NA	TRBD1	TRBV7-9	TRBJ1-2	CASSLEQGASGYTF	TGTGCCAGCAGCTTAGAACAGGGGGCCAGTGGCTACACCTTC
NA	NA	TRBV6-1	TRBJ1-5	CASSAGRDSNQPQHF	TGTGCCAGCAGTGCTGGGAGGGATAGCAATCAGCCCCAGCATTTT
once	NA	TRBV9	TRBJ1-2	CASSVGQSHYGYTF	TGTGCCAGCAGCGTAGGGCAGTCTCACTATGGCTACACCTTC
NA	NA	TRBV4-1	TRBJ2-7	CASSHGSSYEQYF	TGCGCCAGCAGTCACGGGAGCTCCTACGAGCAGTACTTC
NA	TRBD1	TRBV5-5	TRBJ2-7	CASSSGQGNYPSEQYF	TGTGCCAGCAGCTCTGGACAGGGTAATTATCCTAGCGAGCAGTACTTC
NA	TRBD1	TRBV28	TRBJ2-7	CASTQTGATYEQYF	TGTGCCAGCACTCAGACAGGGGCCACCTACGAGCAGTACTTC
NA	NA	TRBV10-3	TRBJ2-5	CAISRDSQETQYF	TGTGCCATCAGTCGGGACTCCCAAGAGACCCAGTACTTC
NA	NA	TRBV7-9	TRBJ2-1	CASSLYGGAYNEQFF	TGTGCCAGCAGCTTATACGGGGGTGCCTACAATGAGCAGTTCTTC
NA	NA	TRBV30	TRBJ2-1	CAWSVQGVSSYNEQFF	TGTGCCTGGAGTGTACAAGGGGTCAGCTCCTACAATGAGCAGTTCTTC
NA	NA	TRBV6-5	TRBJ2-1	CASMKGGGLWNEQFF	TGTGCCAGCATGAAAGGGGGGGGTTTGTGGAATGAGCAGTTCTTC
NA	NA	TRBV6-1	TRBJ2-7	CASSEALNGGTSSYEQYF	TGTGCCAGCAGTGAAGCGCTCAATGGCGGGACGAGCTCCTACGAGCAGTACTTC
NA	NA	TRBV15	TRBJ1-5	CATSTSAGGLDSNQPQHF	TGTGCCACCAGCACTTCTGCGGGGGGTCTTGATAGCAATCAGCCCCAGCATTTT
NA	TRBD2	TRBV5-4	TRBJ2-1	CASSRLAGGPSEQFF	TGTGCCAGCAGCCGACTAGCGGGGGGGCCTAGTGAGCAGTTCTTC
NA	TRBD1	TRBV10-1	TRBJ1-6	CASSEAGGSPLHF	TGCGCCAGCAGTGAGGCAGGGGGTTCACCCCTCCACTTT
NA	TRBD1	TRBV29-1	TRBJ2-3	CSVPDRVDTQYF	TGCAGCGTACCCGACAGGGTAGATACGCAGTATTTT
NA	TRBD1	TRBV4-1	TRBJ2-7	CASSQDLGTALRGQYF	TGCGCCAGCAGCCAAGATCTGGGGACAGCTCTACGAGGGCAGTACTTC
NA	NA	TRBV2	TRBJ1-1	CASRASQGNTEAFF	TGTGCCAGCAGAGCTTCACAGGGGAACACTGAAGCTTTCTTT
NA	TRBD1	TRBV7-9	TRBJ2-1	CASLNRDSTYNEQFF	TGTGCCAGCCTTAACCGGGACAGCACCTACAATGAGCAGTTCTTC